The 11 T cell receptor beta chains below come from one sample, sequenced in a study of blood T cell repertoires in COVID-19. Profiling relied on immunoSEQ multiplex PCR, and the TCRdb table lists in-frame clones only, not all of them. This sample has over 150,000 clones; more than 65% occur once, and the top ten carry around 14%. The material sequenced was peripheral blood. Every receptor here comes from a human donor in a cohort sampled during active COVID-19.

This chain connects TRBV11-2 to TRBJ2-1; 8 bases are a match to TRBD2. The J segment lost 5 bases and the V segment lost 4 bases, leaving 10 bases of the junction unmatched. Germline CDR1 SGHAT, CDR2 FQNNGV. The CDR3 has 16 residues. The CDR3 region is CASSYLGTSTDNEQFF. CDR3 in DNA: TGTGCCAGCAGCTACCTCGGGACTAGTACCGACAATGAGCAGTTCTTC. Combining the CDR3 with reference TRBV11-2 and TRBJ2-1 gives the whole variable domain EAGVAQSPRYKIIEKRQSVAFWCNPISGHATLYWYQQILGQGPKLLIQFQNNGVVDDSQLPKDRFSAERLKGVDSTLKIQPAKLEDSAVYLCASSYLGTSTDNEQFFGPGTRLTVL.

The V gene is TRBV24-1, the J gene TRBJ2-1; tentatively, D is TRBD2 (6 bases). The V and J ends lost 1 base and 3 bases respectively, with 9 bases between them. This CDR3 contains 15 residues. CDR1 and CDR2 from the germline V gene are KGHDR and SFDVKD. CDR3 in DNA: TGTGCCACCAGTGATTTAGCGGAGGGCTACAATGAGCAGTTCTTC. This sequence encodes CATSDLAEGYNEQFF.

The J gene is TRBJ2-5, the V gene TRBV7-9; 7 positions match TRBD2. Germline CDR1 is SEHNR and CDR2 is FQNEAQ (reference sequence). This CDR3 has 15 amino acids. Losses at the gene ends were 4 bases for V and 1 base for J; bases not matched to a gene: 6. CDR3 sequence: CASSSKRLAQETQYF. CDR3 nucleotides: TGTGCCAGCAGCTCGAAACGACTAGCCCAAGAGACCCAGTACTTC.

V and J are TRBV15 and TRBJ2-1; 11 bases map to TRBD2. Germline-derived CDR1 and CDR2 are LNHNV and YYDKDF (reference sequence). After removal of 3 bases from V and 5 bases from J, the junction contained 3 bases not matched to a gene. The CDR3 covers 15 residues. CDR3 bases: TGTGCCACCAGCAGCGGGACTAGCGGTGACAATGAGCAGTTCTTC. Translated: CATSSGTSGDNEQFF.

CDR3 loop: CASSSGTGKGETQYF. In nucleotides, the CDR3 is TGTGCCAGCAGCTCCGGGACAGGGAAGGGAGAGACCCAGTACTTC. V gene TRBV7-2 combines with J gene TRBJ2-5; TRBD1 matches at 9 bases. There are 15 residues in the CDR3. The trim removed 4 bases at V and 4 bases at J, leaving 7 bases unmatched. CDR1 and CDR2 (germline): SGHTA, FQGNSA. The full variable domain, rest sourced from reference TRBV7-2 and TRBJ2-5, is GAGVSQSPSNKVTEKGKDVELRCDPISGHTALYWYRQSLGQGLEFLIYFQGNSAPDKSGLPSDRFSAERTGGSVSTLTIQRTQQEDSAVYLCASSSGTGKGETQYFGPGTRLLVL.

V usage is TRBV30 and J usage is TRBJ1-1; no reliable D call. The CDR3 consists of 14 residues. The ends were cut back, 2 bases at V and 1 base at J, with 11 bases in the middle. CDR1 GTSNPN and CDR2 SVGIG come from the germline V gene (reference sequence). In nucleotides, the CDR3 is TGTGCCTGGAGTAGTGGTGTCGGGAACACTGAAGCTTTCTTT. The encoded protein is CAWSSGVGNTEAFF.

The chain uses TRBV4-1 and TRBJ2-7; maybe TRBD1 (7 bases). Trimming removed 2 bases from V and 2 bases from J, with 16 bases in between. This CDR3 spans 16 amino acids. CDR1 is MGHRA, CDR2 YSYEKL, per germline. CDR3 in DNA: TGCGCCAGCAGCCAATTACAGGGGACTCAGACCTACGAGCAGTACTTC. Its translation: CASSQLQGTQTYEQYF.

The chain uses TRBV6-5 and TRBJ2-5; 9 bases are shared with TRBD2. Germline V gene sequence: CDR1 MNHEY, CDR2 SVGAGI. The trim removed 6 bases at V and 4 bases at J, leaving 6 bases unmatched. The CDR3 consists of 14 residues. The CDR3 DNA reads TGTGCCAGCAGCGGGACTAGCACCAGAGAGACCCAGTACTTC. Protein: CASSGTSTRETQYF.

The genes are TRBV5-5 and TRBJ1-2; possible D gene TRBD1, 6 bases. Germline V gene lookup returns CDR1 SGHKS and CDR2 YYEKEE (reference sequence). Deletions cut 5 bases from V and 2 bases from J, with 19 bases between. This CDR3 comprises 16 residues. CDR3 amino acids: CASRPGTTLVNYGYTF. The CDR3 nucleotides read TGTGCCAGCAGGCCCGGGACAACTCTCGTAAACTATGGCTACACCTTC.

The chain has TRBV25-1 and TRBJ1-1; D not resolved. Trimming took 7 bases from V and 3 from J, leaving 15 bases between them. Germline loops: CDR1 MGHDK, CDR2 SYGVNS. The CDR3 runs to 14 residues. The CDR3 nucleotides read TGTGCCAGCATCTCCCGGGAGGGAGACACTGAAGCTTTCTTT. Its protein product is CASISREGDTEAFF.

This chain joins TRBV19 and TRBJ1-2; 8 nucleotides align to TRBD1. V lost 8 bases and J lost 6; bases outside the gene matches: 8. Germline V gene sequence: CDR1 LNHDA, CDR2 SQIVND (reference sequence). The length of the CDR3 is 13 residues. The CDR3 nucleotides are TGTGCCAGTCGACTCCAGGGGGCTGATGGCTACACCTTC. Protein: CASRLQGADGYTF. The full variable domain, in which reference TRBV19 and TRBJ1-2 provide the parts outside the CDR3, is DGGITQSPKYLFRKEGQNVTLSCEQNLNHDAMYWYRQDPGQGLRLIYYSQIVNDFQKGDIAEGYSVSREKKESFPLTVTSAQKNPTAFYLCASRLQGADGYTFGSGTRLTVV.